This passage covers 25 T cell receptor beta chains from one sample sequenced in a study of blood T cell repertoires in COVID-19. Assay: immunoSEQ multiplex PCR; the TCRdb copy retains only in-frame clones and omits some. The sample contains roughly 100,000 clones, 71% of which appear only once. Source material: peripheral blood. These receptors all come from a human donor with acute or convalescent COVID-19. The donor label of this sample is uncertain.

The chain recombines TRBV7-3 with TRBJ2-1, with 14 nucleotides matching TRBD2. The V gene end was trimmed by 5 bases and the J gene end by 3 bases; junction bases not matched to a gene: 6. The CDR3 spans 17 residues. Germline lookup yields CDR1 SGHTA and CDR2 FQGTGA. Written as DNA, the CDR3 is TGTGCCAGCAGCCCCGGGACTAGCGGGGGCTACTACAATGAGCAGTTCTTC. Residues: CASSPGTSGGYYNEQFF.

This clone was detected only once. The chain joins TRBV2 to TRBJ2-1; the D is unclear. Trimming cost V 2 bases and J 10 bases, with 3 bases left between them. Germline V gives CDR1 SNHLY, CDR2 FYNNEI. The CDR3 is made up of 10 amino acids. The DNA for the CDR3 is TGTGCCAGCAGTGAACAGGAGCAGTTCTTC. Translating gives CASSEQEQFF.

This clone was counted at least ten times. CDR3 region: CASKVRQGGYEQYV. CDR3 DNA: TGTGCCAGCAAAGTTAGACAGGGCGGCTACGAGCAGTACGTC. The chain uses TRBV2 and TRBJ2-7; 7 nucleotides agree with TRBD1. This CDR3 is built from 14 residues. Per germline, CDR1 SNHLY and CDR2 FYNNEI. Trimming at V came to 7 bases and at J to 3 bases, leaving 9 bases not matched to a gene.

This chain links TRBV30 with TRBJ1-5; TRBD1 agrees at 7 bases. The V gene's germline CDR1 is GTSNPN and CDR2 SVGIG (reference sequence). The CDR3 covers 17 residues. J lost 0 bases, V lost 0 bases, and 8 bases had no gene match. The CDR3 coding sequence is TGTGCCTGGAGTGTACGGACAGGCCATTATAGCAATCAGCCCCAGCATTTT. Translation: CAWSVRTGHYSNQPQHF. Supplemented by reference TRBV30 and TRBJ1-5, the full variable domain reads SQTIHQWPATLVQPVGSPLSLECTVEGTSNPNLYWYRQAAGRGLQLLFYSVGIGQISSEVPQNLSASRPQDRQFILSSKKLLLSDSGFYLCAWSVRTGHYSNQPQHFGDGTRLSIL.

CDR3 sequence reads: CASSYRGGRNEQFF. The DNA for the CDR3 is TGTGCCAGCAGTTATCGGGGGGGTAGAAATGAGCAGTTCTTC. V and J are TRBV6-5 and TRBJ2-1, with 8 positions matching TRBD2. CDR1 MNHEY and CDR2 SVGAGI come from the germline V gene. Trimming cost V 3 bases and J 7 bases; bases outside gene matches: 5. This CDR3 has 14 amino acids.

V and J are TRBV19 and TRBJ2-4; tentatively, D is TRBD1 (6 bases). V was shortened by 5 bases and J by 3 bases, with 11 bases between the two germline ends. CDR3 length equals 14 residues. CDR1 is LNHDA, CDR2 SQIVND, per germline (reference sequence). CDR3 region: CASSQGLGKNIQYF. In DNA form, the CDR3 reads TGTGCCAGTAGTCAGGGGCTAGGCAAAAACATTCAGTACTTC.

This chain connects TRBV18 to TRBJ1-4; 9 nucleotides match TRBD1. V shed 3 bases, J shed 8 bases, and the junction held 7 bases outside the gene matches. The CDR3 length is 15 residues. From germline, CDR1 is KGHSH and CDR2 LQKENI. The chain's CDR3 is CASSPRTGAGEKLFF. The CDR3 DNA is TGTGCCAGCTCACCGAGGACAGGGGCGGGGGAAAAACTGTTTTTT.

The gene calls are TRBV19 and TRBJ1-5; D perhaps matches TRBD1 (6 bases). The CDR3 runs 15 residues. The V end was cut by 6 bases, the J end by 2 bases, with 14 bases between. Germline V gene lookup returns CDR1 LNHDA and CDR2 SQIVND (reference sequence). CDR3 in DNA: TGTGCCAGTAGAACCCAGGGGCTCGGCAATCAGCCCCAGCATTTT. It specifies CASRTQGLGNQPQHF.

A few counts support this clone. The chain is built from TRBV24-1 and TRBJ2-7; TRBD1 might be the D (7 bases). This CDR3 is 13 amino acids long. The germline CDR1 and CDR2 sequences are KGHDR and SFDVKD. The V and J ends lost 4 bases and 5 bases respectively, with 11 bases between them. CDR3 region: CATSDRGTDEQYF. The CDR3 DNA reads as TGTGCCACCAGTGACCGCGGGACAGACGAGCAGTACTTC.

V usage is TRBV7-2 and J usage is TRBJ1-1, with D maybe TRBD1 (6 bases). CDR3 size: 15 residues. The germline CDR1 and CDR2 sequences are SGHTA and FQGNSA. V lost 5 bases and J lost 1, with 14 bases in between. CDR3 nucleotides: TGTGCCAGCAGCCAGAACAGGGTCACGAACACTGAAGCTTTCTTT. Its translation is CASSQNRVTNTEAFF.

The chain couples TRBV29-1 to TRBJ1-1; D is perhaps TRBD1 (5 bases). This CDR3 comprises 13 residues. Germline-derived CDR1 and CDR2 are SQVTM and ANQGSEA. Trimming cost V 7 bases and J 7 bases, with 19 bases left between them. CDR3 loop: CSARSTGTLEAFF. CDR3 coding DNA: TGCAGCGCCCGAAGCACAGGAACCCTTGAAGCTTTCTTT. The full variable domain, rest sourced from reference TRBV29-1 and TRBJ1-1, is SAVISQKPSRDICQRGTSLTIQCQVDSQVTMMFWYRQQPGQSLTLIATANQGSEATYESGFVIDKFPISRPNLTFSTLTVSNMSPEDSSIYLCSARSTGTLEAFFGQGTRLTVV.

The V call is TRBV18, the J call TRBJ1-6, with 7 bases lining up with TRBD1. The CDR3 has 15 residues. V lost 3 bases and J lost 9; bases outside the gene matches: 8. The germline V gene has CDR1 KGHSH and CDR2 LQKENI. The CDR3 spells CASSPRQGQGSPLHF. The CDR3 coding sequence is TGTGCCAGCTCACCTAGACAGGGACAAGGTTCACCCCTCCACTTT.

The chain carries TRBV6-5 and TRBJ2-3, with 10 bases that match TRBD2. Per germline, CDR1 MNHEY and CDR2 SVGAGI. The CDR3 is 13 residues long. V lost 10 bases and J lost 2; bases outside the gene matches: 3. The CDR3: CATTSGITDTQYF. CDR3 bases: TGTGCCACAACTAGCGGGATCACAGATACGCAGTATTTT.

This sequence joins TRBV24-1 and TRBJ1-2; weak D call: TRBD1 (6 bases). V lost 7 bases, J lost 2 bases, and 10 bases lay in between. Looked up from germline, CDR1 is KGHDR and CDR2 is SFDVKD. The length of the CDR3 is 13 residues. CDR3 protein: CATRDSSNYGYTF. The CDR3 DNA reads TGTGCCACCAGGGACAGCTCCAACTATGGCTACACCTTC.

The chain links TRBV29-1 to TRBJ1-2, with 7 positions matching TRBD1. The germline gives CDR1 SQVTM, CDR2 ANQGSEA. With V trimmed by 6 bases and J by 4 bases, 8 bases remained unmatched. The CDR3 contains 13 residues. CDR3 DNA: TGCAGCGTACCCGGGACAGTACCCTATGGCTACACCTTC. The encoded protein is CSVPGTVPYGYTF.

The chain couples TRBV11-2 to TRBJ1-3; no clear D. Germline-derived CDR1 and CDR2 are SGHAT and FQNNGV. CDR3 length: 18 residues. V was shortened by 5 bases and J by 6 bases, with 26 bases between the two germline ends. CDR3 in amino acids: CASSRATTVVGSANTIYF. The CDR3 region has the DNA TGTGCCAGCAGCCGCGCGACAACGGTGGTCGGATCCGCAAACACCATATATTTT.

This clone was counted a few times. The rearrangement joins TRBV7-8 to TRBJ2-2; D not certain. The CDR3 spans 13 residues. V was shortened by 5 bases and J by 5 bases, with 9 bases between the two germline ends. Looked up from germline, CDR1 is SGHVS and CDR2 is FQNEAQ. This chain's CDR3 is CASSPRLTGELFF. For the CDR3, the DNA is TGTGCCAGCAGCCCTCGACTTACCGGGGAGCTGTTTTTT.

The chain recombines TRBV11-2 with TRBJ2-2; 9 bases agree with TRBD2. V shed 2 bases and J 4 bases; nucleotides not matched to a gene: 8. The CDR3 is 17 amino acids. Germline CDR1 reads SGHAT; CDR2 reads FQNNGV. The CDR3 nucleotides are TGTGCCAGCAGCTTAAGGGGGGGACTAGCTGTCACCGGGGAGCTGTTTTTT. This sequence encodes CASSLRGGLAVTGELFF.

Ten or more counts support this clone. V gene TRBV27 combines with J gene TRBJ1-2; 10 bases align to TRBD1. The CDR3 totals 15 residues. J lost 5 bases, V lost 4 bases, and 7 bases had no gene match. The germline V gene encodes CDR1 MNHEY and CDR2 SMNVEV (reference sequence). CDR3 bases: TGTGCCAGCAGTTCCCCGGGACAGGGGTCATATGGCTACACCTTC. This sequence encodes CASSSPGQGSYGYTF.

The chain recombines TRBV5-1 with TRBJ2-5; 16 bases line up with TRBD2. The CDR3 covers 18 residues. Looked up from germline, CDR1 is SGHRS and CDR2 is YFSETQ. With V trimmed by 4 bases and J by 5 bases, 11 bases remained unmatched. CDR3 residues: CASSTGLAGGLRLETQYF. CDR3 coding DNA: TGCGCCAGCAGCACGGGACTAGCGGGGGGGCTACGGTTGGAGACCCAGTACTTC.

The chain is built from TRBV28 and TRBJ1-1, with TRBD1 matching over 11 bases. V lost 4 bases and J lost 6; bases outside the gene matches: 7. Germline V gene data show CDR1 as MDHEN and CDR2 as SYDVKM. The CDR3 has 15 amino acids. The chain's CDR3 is CASSSWDRGMAEAFF. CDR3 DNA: TGTGCCAGCAGTTCCTGGGACAGGGGGATGGCTGAAGCTTTCTTT. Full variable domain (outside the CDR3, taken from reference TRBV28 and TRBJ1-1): DVKVTQSSRYLVKRTGEKVFLECVQDMDHENMFWYRQDPGLGLRLIYFSYDVKMKEKGDIPEGYSVSREKKERFSLILESASTNQTSMYLCASSSWDRGMAEAFFGQGTRLTVV.

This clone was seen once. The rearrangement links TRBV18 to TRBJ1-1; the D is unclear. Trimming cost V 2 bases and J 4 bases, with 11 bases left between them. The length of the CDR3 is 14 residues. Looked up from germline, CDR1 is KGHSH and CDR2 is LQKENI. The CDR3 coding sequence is TGTGCCAGCTCACCAATCCCCGCCGGCACTGAAGCTTTCTTT. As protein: CASSPIPAGTEAFF.

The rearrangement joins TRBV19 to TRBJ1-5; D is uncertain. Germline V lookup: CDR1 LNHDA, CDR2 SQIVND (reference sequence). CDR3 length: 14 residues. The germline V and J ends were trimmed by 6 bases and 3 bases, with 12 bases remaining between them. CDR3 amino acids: CASRPIDNNQPQHF. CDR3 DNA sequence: TGTGCCAGTAGGCCGATTGACAACAATCAGCCCCAGCATTTT.

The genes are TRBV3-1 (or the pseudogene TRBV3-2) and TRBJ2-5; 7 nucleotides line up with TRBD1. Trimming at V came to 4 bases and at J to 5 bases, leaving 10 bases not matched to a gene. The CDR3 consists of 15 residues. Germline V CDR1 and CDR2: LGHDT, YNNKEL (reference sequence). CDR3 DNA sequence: TGTGCCAGCAGCCTATCCCTTACAGGGGTGGAGACCCAGTACTTC. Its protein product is CASSLSLTGVETQYF.

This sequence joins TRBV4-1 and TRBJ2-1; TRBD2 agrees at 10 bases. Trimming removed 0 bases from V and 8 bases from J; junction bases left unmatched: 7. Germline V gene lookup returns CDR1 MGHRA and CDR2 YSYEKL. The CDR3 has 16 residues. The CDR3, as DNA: TGCGCCAGCAGCCAAGATCAAACAGCGGGGGGGTATGAGCAGTTCTTC. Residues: CASSQDQTAGGYEQFF.